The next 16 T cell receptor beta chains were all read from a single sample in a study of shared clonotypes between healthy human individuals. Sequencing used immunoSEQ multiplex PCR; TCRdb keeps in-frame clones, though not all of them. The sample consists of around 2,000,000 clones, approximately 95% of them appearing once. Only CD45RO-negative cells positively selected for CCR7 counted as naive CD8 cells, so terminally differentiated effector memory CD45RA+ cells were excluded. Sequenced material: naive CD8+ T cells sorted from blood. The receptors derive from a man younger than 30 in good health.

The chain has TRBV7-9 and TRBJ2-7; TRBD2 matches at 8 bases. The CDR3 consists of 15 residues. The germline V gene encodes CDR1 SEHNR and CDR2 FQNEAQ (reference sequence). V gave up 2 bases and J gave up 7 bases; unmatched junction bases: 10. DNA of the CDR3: TGTGCCAGCAGCTTATCCTCCGGGAGGGTTTATGAGCAGTACTTC. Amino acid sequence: CASSLSSGRVYEQYF.

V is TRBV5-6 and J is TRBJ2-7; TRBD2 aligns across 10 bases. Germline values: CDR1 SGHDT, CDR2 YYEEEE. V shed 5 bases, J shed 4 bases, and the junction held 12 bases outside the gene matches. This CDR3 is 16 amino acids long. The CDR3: CASRHSLAGVAYEQYF. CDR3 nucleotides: TGTGCCAGCAGACATAGTCTAGCGGGGGTGGCGTACGAGCAGTACTTC. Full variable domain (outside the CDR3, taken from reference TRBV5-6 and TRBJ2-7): DAGVTQSPTHLIKTRGQQVTLRCSPKSGHDTVSWYQQALGQGPQFIFQYYEEEERQRGNFPDRFSGHQFPNYSSELNVNALLLGDSALYLCASRHSLAGVAYEQYFGPGTRLTVT.

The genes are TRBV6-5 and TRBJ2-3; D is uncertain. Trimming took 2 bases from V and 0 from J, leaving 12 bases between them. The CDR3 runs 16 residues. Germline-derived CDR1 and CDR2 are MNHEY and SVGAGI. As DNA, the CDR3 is TGTGCCAGCAGTTACATCGAGTCAACAAGCACAGATACGCAGTATTTT. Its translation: CASSYIESTSTDTQYF.

Here the CDR3 DNA reads TGCGCCAGCAGCTTGACGAGAGGCAATGAGCAGTTCTTC. Amino acid sequence: CASSLTRGNEQFF. The rearrangement uses TRBV5-1 and TRBJ2-1; unclear D gene. Deletions cut 1 base from V and 6 bases from J, with 8 bases between. The CDR3 length is 13 residues. CDR1 and CDR2 (germline): SGHRS, YFSETQ.

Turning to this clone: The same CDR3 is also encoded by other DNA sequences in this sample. The CDR3 protein is CASSPLGTGAYEQYF. The DNA for the CDR3 is TGCGCCAGCAGCCCTCTCGGGACAGGCGCCTACGAGCAGTACTTC. J is TRBJ2-7 and V is TRBV4-1, with 8 bases identical to TRBD1. Trimming at V came to 4 bases and at J to 2 bases, leaving 7 bases not matched to a gene. Germline CDR1 is MGHRA and CDR2 is YSYEKL. CDR3 length: 15 amino acids.

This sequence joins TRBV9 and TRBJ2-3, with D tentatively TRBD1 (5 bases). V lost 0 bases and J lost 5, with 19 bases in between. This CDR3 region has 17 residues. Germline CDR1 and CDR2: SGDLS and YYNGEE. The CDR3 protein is CASSVERMGQDGDTQYF. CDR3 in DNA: TGTGCCAGCAGCGTAGAGCGTATGGGGCAGGATGGAGATACGCAGTATTTT.

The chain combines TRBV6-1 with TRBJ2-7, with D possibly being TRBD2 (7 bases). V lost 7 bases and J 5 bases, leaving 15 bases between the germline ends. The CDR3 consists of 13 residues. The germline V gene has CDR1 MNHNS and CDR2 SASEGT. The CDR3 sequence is CASMYREGDEQYF. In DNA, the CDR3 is TGTGCCAGCATGTACAGGGAGGGTGACGAGCAGTACTTC.

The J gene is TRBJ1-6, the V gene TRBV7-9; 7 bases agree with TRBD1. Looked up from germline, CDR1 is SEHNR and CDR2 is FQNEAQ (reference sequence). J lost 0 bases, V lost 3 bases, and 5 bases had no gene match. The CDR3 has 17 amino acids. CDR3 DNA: TGTGCCAGCAGCTTCGGCCCAGGGGGCTCCTATAATTCACCCCTCCACTTT. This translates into CASSFGPGGSYNSPLHF.

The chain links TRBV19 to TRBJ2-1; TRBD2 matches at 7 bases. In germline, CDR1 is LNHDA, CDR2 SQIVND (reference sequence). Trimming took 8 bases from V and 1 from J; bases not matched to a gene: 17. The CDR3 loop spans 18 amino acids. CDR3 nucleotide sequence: TGTGCCAGTCGGGAGGCTTTATCGCCGCGAAGTTCCTACAATGAGCAGTTCTTC. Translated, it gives CASREALSPRSSYNEQFF.

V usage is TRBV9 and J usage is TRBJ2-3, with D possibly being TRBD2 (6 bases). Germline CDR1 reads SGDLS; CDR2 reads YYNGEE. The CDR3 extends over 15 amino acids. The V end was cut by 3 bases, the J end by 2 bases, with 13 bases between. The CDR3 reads CASSEPGLPTDTQYF. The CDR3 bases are TGTGCCAGCAGCGAGCCGGGACTGCCCACAGATACGCAGTATTTT. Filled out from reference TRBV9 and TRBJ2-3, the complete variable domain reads DSGVTQTPKHLITATGQRVTLRCSPRSGDLSVYWYQQSLDQGLQFLIQYYNGEERAKGNILERFSAQQFPDLHSELNLSSLELGDSALYFCASSEPGLPTDTQYFGPGTRLTVL.

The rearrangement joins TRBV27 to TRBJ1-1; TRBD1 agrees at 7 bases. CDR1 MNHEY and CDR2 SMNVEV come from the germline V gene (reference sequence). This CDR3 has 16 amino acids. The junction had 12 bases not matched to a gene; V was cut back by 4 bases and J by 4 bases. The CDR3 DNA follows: TGTGCCAGCAGTTGGATCCCAGGGGGGGCGCGCACTGAAGCTTTCTTT. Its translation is CASSWIPGGARTEAFF.

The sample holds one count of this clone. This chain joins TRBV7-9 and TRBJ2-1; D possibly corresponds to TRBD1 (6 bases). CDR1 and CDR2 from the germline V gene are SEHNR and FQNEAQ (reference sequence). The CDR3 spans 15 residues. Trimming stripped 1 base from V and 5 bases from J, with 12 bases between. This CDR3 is CASSLVGGRDNEQFF. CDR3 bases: TGTGCCAGCAGCTTAGTTGGGGGCAGAGACAATGAGCAGTTCTTC. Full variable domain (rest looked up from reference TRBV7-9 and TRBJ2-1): DTGVSQNPRHKITKRGQNVTFRCDPISEHNRLYWYRQTLGQGPEFLTYFQNEAQLEKSRLLSDRFSAERPKGSFSTLEIQRTEQGDSAMYLCASSLVGGRDNEQFFGPGTRLTVL.

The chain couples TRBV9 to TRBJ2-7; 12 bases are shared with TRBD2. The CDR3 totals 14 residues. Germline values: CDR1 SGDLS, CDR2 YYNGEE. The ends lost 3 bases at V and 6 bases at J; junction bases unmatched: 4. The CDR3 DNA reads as TGTGCCAGCAGCGCCACACTAGCGGGGGGCGAGCAGTACTTC. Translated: CASSATLAGGEQYF.

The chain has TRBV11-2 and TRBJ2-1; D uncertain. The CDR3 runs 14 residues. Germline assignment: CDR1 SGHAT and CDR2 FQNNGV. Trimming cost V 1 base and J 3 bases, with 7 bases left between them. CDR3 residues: CASSLGGRYNEQFF. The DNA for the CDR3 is TGTGCCAGCAGCTTAGGCGGACGCTACAATGAGCAGTTCTTC.

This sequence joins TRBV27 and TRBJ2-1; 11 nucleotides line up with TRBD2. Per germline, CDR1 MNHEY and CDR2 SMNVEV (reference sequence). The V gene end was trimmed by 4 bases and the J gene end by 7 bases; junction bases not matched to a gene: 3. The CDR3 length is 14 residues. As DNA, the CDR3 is TGTGCCAGCAGTTATCTAGCGGGGGGAAATGAGCAGTTCTTC. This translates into CASSYLAGGNEQFF.

DNA for the CDR3: TGTGCCAGCAGCAAAGCAGGTAGCGGAAGCGTTACCCAGTACTTC. Protein sequence: CASSKAGSGSVTQYF. This rearrangement joins TRBV7-9 to TRBJ2-5; possible D gene TRBD2, 6 bases. Germline V lookup: CDR1 SEHNR, CDR2 FQNEAQ (reference sequence). Trimming cost V 5 bases and J 8 bases, with 21 bases left between them. CDR3 length equals 15 residues.